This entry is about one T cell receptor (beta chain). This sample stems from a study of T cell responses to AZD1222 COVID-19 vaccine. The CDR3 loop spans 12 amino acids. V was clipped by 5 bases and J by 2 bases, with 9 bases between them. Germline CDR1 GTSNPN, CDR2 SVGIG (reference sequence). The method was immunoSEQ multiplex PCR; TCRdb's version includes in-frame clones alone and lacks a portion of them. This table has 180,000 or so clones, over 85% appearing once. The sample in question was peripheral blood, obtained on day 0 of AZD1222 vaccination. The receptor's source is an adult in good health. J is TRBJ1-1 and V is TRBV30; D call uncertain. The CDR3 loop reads CAWALGNTEAFF. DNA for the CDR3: TGTGCCTGGGCATTGGGAAACACTGAAGCTTTCTTT.